One sample yielded the 30 T cell receptor beta chains listed below, sequenced in a study of cytomegalovirus exposure and HLA in healthy donors. Measured with immunoSEQ multiplex PCR; TCRdb has only the in-frame clones, and not every one. In the table there are some 110,000 clones, 70% to 90% of which are singletons. The material sequenced was PBMCs. The receptors shown here come from a man younger than 35 in good health and CMV-seropositive.

This clone was seen a single time. J is TRBJ2-1 and V is TRBV6-5; tentative D call: TRBD1 (6 bases). Germline V gives CDR1 MNHEY, CDR2 SVGAGI. The CDR3 is made up of 15 amino acids. V dropped 3 bases and J dropped 2 bases, with 11 bases sitting between them. The CDR3 DNA is TGTGCCAGCAGTTATTCAGGGGTGGCCTACAATGAGCAGTTCTTC. As protein: CASSYSGVAYNEQFF.

The chain recombines TRBV5-1 with TRBJ2-5, with D perhaps TRBD2 (6 bases). V lost 4 bases to trimming and J lost 4 bases, with 17 bases between them. CDR1 and CDR2 from the germline V gene are SGHRS and YFSETQ. This CDR3 contains 15 residues. DNA for the CDR3: TGCGCCAGCAGCCATGAAGGGGCAGCGGGAGAGACCCAGTACTTC. Translated: CASSHEGAAGETQYF.

The J gene is TRBJ2-7, the V gene TRBV5-1; 7 bases map to TRBD1. The CDR3 extends over 16 amino acids. Losses at the gene ends were 0 bases for V and 9 bases for J; bases not matched to a gene: 15. Per germline, CDR1 SGHRS and CDR2 YFSETQ. CDR3 in amino acids: CASSLDRRQGSVGQYF. Here the CDR3 DNA reads TGCGCCAGCAGCTTGGATCGACGACAGGGAAGCGTAGGGCAGTACTTC. Together with reference TRBV5-1 and TRBJ2-7, the CDR3 gives the full variable domain: KAGVTQTPRYLIKTRGQQVTLSCSPISGHRSVSWYQQTPGQGLQFLFEYFSETQRNKGNFPGRFSGRQFSNSRSEMNVSTLELGDSALYLCASSLDRRQGSVGQYFGPGTRLTVT.

This sequence joins TRBV10-1 and TRBJ1-6, with 7 bases that match TRBD1. The germline gives CDR1 WNHNN, CDR2 SYGVQD (reference sequence). J was trimmed by 7 bases and V by 2 bases; bases with no gene match: 8. The CDR3 spans 16 residues. Here the CDR3 reads CASSERQGGLNSPLHF. CDR3 DNA sequence: TGCGCCAGCAGTGAGCGGCAGGGGGGTCTGAATTCACCCCTCCACTTT.

This chain connects TRBV27 to TRBJ1-5; 10 bases are a match to TRBD1. V shed 6 bases and J 7 bases; nucleotides not matched to a gene: 6. This CDR3 has 14 amino acids. The V gene's germline CDR1 is MNHEY and CDR2 SMNVEV (reference sequence). CDR3 amino acids: CASRSGTGVQPQHF. The CDR3 bases are TGTGCCAGCAGATCCGGGACAGGGGTACAGCCCCAGCATTTT.

This chain links TRBV7-6 with TRBJ2-7, with D perhaps TRBD2 (5 bases). Germline V lookup: CDR1 SGHVS, CDR2 FNYEAQ. The CDR3 is 13 residues long. The V end lost 1 base, the J end lost 7 bases, and 11 bases lay between the germline ends. For the CDR3, the DNA is TGTGCCAGCAGCTTAGATATTCGGGGTGAGCAGTACTTC. It translates to CASSLDIRGEQYF.

V usage is TRBV11-2 and J usage is TRBJ2-5, with D possibly TRBD1 on 5 matching bases. CDR1 and CDR2 from the germline V gene are SGHAT and FQNNGV. The CDR3 runs 13 residues. Between the trimmed V and J ends, which lost 3 bases and 5 bases, there was a span of 10 bases. Here the CDR3 DNA reads TGTGCCAGCAGCTTCAGGGCGATGGAGACCCAGTACTTC. Amino acids: CASSFRAMETQYF.

The chain is built from TRBV20-1 and TRBJ1-2, with D hard to call. Germline loops: CDR1 DFQATT, CDR2 SNEGSKA (reference sequence). Trimming removed 1 base at V and 7 bases at J, with 4 bases between. The length of the CDR3 is 10 residues. CDR3 DNA sequence: TGCAGTGCTAGAGTAATTGGCTACACCTTC. Translating gives CSARVIGYTF.

This chain joins TRBV5-5 and TRBJ1-6, with 10 bases aligning to TRBD1. Trimming removed 5 bases from V and 1 base from J; junction bases left unmatched: 6. Looked up from germline, CDR1 is SGHKS and CDR2 is YYEKEE (reference sequence). This CDR3 has 17 residues. CDR3 residues: CASSSGTGVSYNSPLHF. The CDR3 DNA sequence: TGTGCCAGCAGTTCCGGGACAGGGGTTTCCTATAATTCACCCCTCCACTTT.

The V gene is TRBV7-2, the J gene TRBJ1-4; TRBD1 matches 11 bases. The CDR3 length is 16 residues. J was trimmed by 2 bases and V by 4 bases; bases with no gene match: 3. Germline-derived CDR1 and CDR2 are SGHTA and FQGNSA. The CDR3 is CASSSRTGGTNEKLFF. The CDR3 DNA reads as TGTGCCAGCAGCTCACGGACAGGGGGCACTAATGAAAAACTGTTTTTT.

The rearrangement uses TRBV4-3 and TRBJ1-1; TRBD1 matches at 8 bases. The CDR3 is 17 amino acids. CDR1 is LGHNA and CDR2 is YSLEER in the germline V gene. J was trimmed by 4 bases and V by 0 bases; bases with no gene match: 10. CDR3 DNA sequence: TGCGCCAGCAGCCAAGATCCTCCGACAGGGGCCCTCACTGAAGCTTTCTTT. This gives the protein CASSQDPPTGALTEAFF.

This chain joins TRBV4-1 and TRBJ1-6, with D possibly being TRBD1 (6 bases). In germline, CDR1 is MGHRA, CDR2 YSYEKL. Trimming cost V 4 bases and J 7 bases, with 14 bases left between them. The CDR3 totals 15 residues. In DNA, the CDR3 is TGCGCCAGCAGCCGTGTACAAGGGGGAAATTCACCCCTCCACTTT. It is translated as CASSRVQGGNSPLHF.

In its sample, this clone was seen once. The sample holds other DNA sequences that translate to the same CDR3. CDR3 bases: TGTGCCAGCTCACCGAGCTCCTACGAGCAGTACTTC. Its protein product is CASSPSSYEQYF. The V call is TRBV18, the J call TRBJ2-7; D remains ambiguous. The germline V gene encodes CDR1 KGHSH and CDR2 LQKENI. With 3 bases removed from V and 0 bases from J, the gap between germline ends came to 3 bases. This CDR3 contains 12 residues. Complete variable domain (other parts from reference TRBV18 and TRBJ2-7): NAGVMQNPRHLVRRRGQEARLRCSPMKGHSHVYWYRQLPEEGLKFMVYLQKENIIDESGMPKERFSAEFPKEGPSILRIQQVVRGDSAAYFCASSPSSYEQYFGPGTRLTVT.

V and J are TRBV5-6 and TRBJ1-6, with D tentatively TRBD1 (6 bases). This CDR3 comprises 13 residues. The germline CDR1 and CDR2 sequences are SGHDT and YYEEEE. V was shortened by 4 bases and J by 11 bases, with 13 bases between the two germline ends. The CDR3 DNA is TGTGCCAGCAGCAACAGGGAGAGTACACCCCTCCACTTT. As protein: CASSNRESTPLHF.

This clone has only one observation. The CDR3 DNA reads as TGTGCCAGCAGGAGCGGGAACCCCTACAATGAGCAGTTCTTC. Protein: CASRSGNPYNEQFF. V and J are TRBV28 and TRBJ2-1, with 7 bases fitting TRBD2. The CDR3 has 14 amino acids. Trimming cost V 6 bases and J 2 bases; bases outside gene matches: 4. The V gene's germline CDR1 is MDHEN and CDR2 SYDVKM.

This chain joins TRBV19 and TRBJ2-7; 10 bases align to TRBD1. Trimming at V came to 5 bases and at J to 3 bases, leaving 7 bases not matched to a gene. This CDR3 contains 15 residues. CDR1 and CDR2 from the germline V gene are LNHDA and SQIVND (reference sequence). DNA for the CDR3: TGTGCCAGTAGTCGACAGGGGGCGGGATACTACGAGCAGTACTTC. It translates to CASSRQGAGYYEQYF.

The J gene is TRBJ1-2, the V gene TRBV4-1; TRBD1 might be the D (5 bases). The germline V gene has CDR1 MGHRA and CDR2 YSYEKL. Trimming removed 3 bases from V and 2 bases from J, with 13 bases in between. The CDR3 covers 15 residues. The CDR3 loop is CASSQEPGQNYGYTF. The DNA for the CDR3 is TGCGCCAGCAGCCAGGAGCCAGGACAAAACTATGGCTACACCTTC.

The CDR3 DNA reads as TGCAGCGTTGTTACAGCTAACTATGGCTACACCTTC. Translating gives CSVVTANYGYTF. This chain joins TRBV29-1 and TRBJ1-2; the D is unclear. CDR1 is SQVTM and CDR2 is ANQGSEA in the germline V gene. The CDR3 spans 12 residues. With 4 bases removed from V and 0 bases from J, the gap between germline ends came to 6 bases.

The chain is built from TRBV10-1 and TRBJ2-7; 7 bases align to TRBD1. Germline trimming cut 3 bases from V and 3 bases from J; bases unmatched to any gene: 8. There are 15 residues in the CDR3. In germline, CDR1 is WNHNN, CDR2 SYGVQD (reference sequence). CDR3 in DNA: TGCGCCAGCAGTGACGCGGCAGGGGGAAGCTACGAGCAGTACTTC. It yields the protein CASSDAAGGSYEQYF.

The CDR3 here is CASSFRDRGYQPQHF. CDR3 sequence (DNA): TGTGCCAGCAGCTTTCGGGACAGGGGATACCAGCCCCAGCATTTT. The chain is built from TRBV7-8 and TRBJ1-5; 10 bases line up with TRBD1. The CDR3 runs to 15 residues. V lost 3 bases, J lost 7 bases, and 6 bases stayed unmatched. Germline CDR1 SGHVS, CDR2 FQNEAQ.

V and J are TRBV28 and TRBJ2-4; D is unresolved. From germline, CDR1 is MDHEN and CDR2 SYDVKM. V gave up 5 bases and J gave up 1 base, with 15 bases separating them. The CDR3 runs 16 residues. CDR3 sequence (DNA): TGTGCCAGCAGTCAAACTCCGCCTGTGGCCAAAAACATTCAGTACTTC. It encodes CASSQTPPVAKNIQYF.

The rearrangement joins TRBV5-1 to TRBJ2-2, with 7 bases that match TRBD1. Germline-derived CDR1 and CDR2 are SGHRS and YFSETQ. The CDR3 spans 16 residues. V shed 7 bases and J 1 base; nucleotides not matched to a gene: 10. Here the CDR3 reads CASGPDRALNTGELFF. The CDR3 nucleotides are TGCGCCAGCGGGCCCGACAGGGCCTTGAACACCGGGGAGCTGTTTTTT.

This clone is a singleton in its sample. The chain employs TRBV14 and TRBJ1-2; D is unclear. Deletions cut 0 bases from V and 1 base from J, with 6 bases between. Germline V lookup: CDR1 SGHDN, CDR2 FVKESK. The CDR3 runs to 14 residues. The CDR3 sequence: CASSQEESNYGYTF. The CDR3 DNA is TGTGCCAGCAGCCAAGAAGAGAGTAACTATGGCTACACCTTC. The variable domain in full, with the rest retrieved from reference TRBV14 and TRBJ1-2, is EAGVTQFPSHSVIEKGQTVTLRCDPISGHDNLYWYRRVMGKEIKFLLHFVKESKQDESGMPNNRFLAERTGGTYSTLKVQPAELEDSGVYFCASSQEESNYGYTFGSGTRLTVV.

This rearrangement joins TRBV4-1 to TRBJ1-2, with D possibly matching TRBD1 (5 bases). CDR1 MGHRA and CDR2 YSYEKL come from the germline V gene. Trimming left V 1 base short and J 2 bases short, with 14 bases between. The length of the CDR3 is 16 residues. CDR3 in amino acids: CASSQVEGAPNYGYTF. The CDR3 region has the DNA TGCGCCAGCAGCCAAGTGGAAGGGGCCCCAAACTATGGCTACACCTTC.

A few counts support this clone. This chain uses TRBV7-2 with TRBJ2-2; 7 bases line up with TRBD2. J lost 6 bases, V lost 1 base, and 5 bases had no gene match. Germline CDR1 and CDR2: SGHTA and FQGNSA. The CDR3 is 15 amino acids. CDR3 residues: CASSLGAGRAGELFF. CDR3 DNA: TGTGCCAGCAGCTTAGGGGCAGGGAGGGCCGGGGAGCTGTTTTTT.

The chain links TRBV21-1 to TRBJ2-5; the table's D call TRBD2 went unverified against the DNA. TRBV21-1 is an annotated pseudogene. This CDR3 has 13 amino acids. The CDR3 is CAKRGGRGETQYF. The CDR3 bases are TGTGCTAAGCGGGGGGGGAGAGGAGAGACCCAGTACTTC.

This clone came up once. V usage is TRBV7-2 and J usage is TRBJ1-5, with a weak D call TRBD1 (6 bases). This CDR3 contains 13 residues. Between the trimmed V and J ends, which lost 7 bases and 10 bases, there was a span of 17 bases. Germline values: CDR1 SGHTA, CDR2 FQGNSA. CDR3 in DNA: TGTGCCAGCACCGTACAGGGAGTAGAACCCCAGCATTTT. This sequence encodes CASTVQGVEPQHF.

The chain employs TRBV4-2 and TRBJ2-5; 7 positions match TRBD1. CDR3 length: 16 residues. Trimming removed 1 base from V and 3 bases from J; junction bases left unmatched: 8. The germline V gene has CDR1 LGHNA and CDR2 YNFKEQ. Here the CDR3 DNA reads TGTGCCAGCAGCCAAGCGGCGGCAGGGGGAAAAGAGACCCAGTACTTC. Translated, it gives CASSQAAAGGKETQYF.

The V gene is TRBV6-4, the J gene TRBJ2-5, with D tentatively TRBD2 (6 bases). CDR1 is MRHNA, CDR2 SNTAGT, per germline. V shed 8 bases and J shed 9 bases, with 19 bases lying between them. This CDR3 has 13 residues. The CDR3 DNA is TGTGCCAGCTTTCCCGGGACTGAGGGTGCCCAGTACTTC. Its translation: CASFPGTEGAQYF.

The gene calls are TRBV27 and TRBJ2-7; D is uncertain. Trimming cost V 4 bases and J 1 base, with 8 bases left between them. The CDR3 extends over 13 amino acids. Germline CDR1 MNHEY, CDR2 SMNVEV (reference sequence). CDR3 nucleotides: TGTGCCAGCAGTTGGGCCCCTTCCTACGAGCAGTACTTC. It codes for CASSWAPSYEQYF.